This paragraph covers one T cell receptor (beta chain) sequence. The data were taken from a study of blood T cell repertoires in COVID-19. Background on the study: COVID-19 samples from acute and convalescent phases originated in the United States, Italy and Spain. Nucleic acid was either cDNA or gDNA, and it came from T cells, B-cell-depleted T cells, or PBMCs.

Germline CDR1 is LGHNT and CDR2 is FRNRAP. V lost 1 base and J 8 bases, leaving 5 bases between the germline ends. The CDR3 covers 11 residues. Per the authors' pipeline: Estimates of nucleated cell counts were drawn from the amplification of reference gene primers. Libraries were prepared by immunoSEQ multiplex PCR; TCRdb keeps only in-frame clonotypes and omits some of them. V, J and clone size are those of that table, while D and trimming were read from the DNA. The table includes about 120,000 clones, about 85% detected once. The chain couples TRBV12-5 to TRBJ1-1; perhaps TRBD1 as D (5 bases). The clonotype was recovered from a man aged 35 to 55 with acute or convalescent COVID-19. Sequenced material: peripheral blood. CDR3 in DNA: TGTGCTAGTGGTTTGGACAGGGAAGCTTTCTTT. Translating gives CASGLDREAFF.